These T cell receptor beta chains were read from a single sample in a study of cytomegalovirus exposure and HLA in healthy donors. Repertoires were generated with immunoSEQ multiplex PCR, while TCRdb's copy carries only in-frame clones and drops some. The sample gives approximately 70,000 clones, approximately 70% of which show up once; about 8.9% is in the top ten. Sequenced input: PBMCs. These receptors originate from a woman aged 45 to 65 in good health and CMV-seropositive. CDR3s include the opening cysteine and the closing phenylalanine or tryptophan. The D gene is left open where the match is weak. Clone size is not always given. Where it is, it says once, few, many or a class for expanded clones.

CDR3 length: 14
V gene: TRBV19
D gene: TRBD1
J gene: TRBJ1-2
clone size: .
CDR3 protein: CASKEDWTGGGYTF
CDR3 DNA: TGTGCCAGTAAGGAGGATTGGACAGGCGGTGGCTACACCTTC

CDR3 length: 16
V gene: TRBV5-4
D gene: TRBD1
J gene: TRBJ1-2
clone size: few
CDR3 protein: CASSLAGGQGDYGYTF
CDR3 DNA: TGTGCCAGCAGCTTGGCGGGGGGACAGGGTGACTATGGCTACACCTTC

CDR3 length: 15
V gene: TRBV11-2
D gene: TRBD2
J gene: TRBJ2-3
clone size: .
CDR3 protein: CASSLVRSGGDTQYF
CDR3 DNA: TGTGCCAGCAGCTTAGTGAGGAGCGGGGGAGATACGCAGTATTTT

CDR3 length: 15
V gene: TRBV7-9
D gene: TRBD1
J gene: TRBJ1-4
clone size: few
CDR3 protein: CASSPTSGTEEKLFF
CDR3 DNA: TGTGCCAGCAGCCCAACATCCGGGACAGAAGAAAAACTGTTTTTT

CDR3 length: 13
V gene: TRBV5-4
D gene: .
J gene: TRBJ1-3
clone size: .
CDR3 protein: CASSYMLGNTIYF
CDR3 DNA: TGTGCCAGCAGCTACATGCTCGGAAACACCATATATTTT

CDR3 length: 15
V gene: TRBV5-6
D gene: .
J gene: TRBJ2-3
clone size: .
CDR3 protein: CASSWTGVRADTQYF
CDR3 DNA: TGTGCCAGCAGCTGGACGGGGGTGAGGGCAGATACGCAGTATTTT

CDR3 length: 14
V gene: TRBV27
D gene: .
J gene: TRBJ2-3
clone size: .
CDR3 protein: CASSLWGGTDTQYF
CDR3 DNA: TGTGCCAGCAGTTTATGGGGAGGCACAGATACGCAGTATTTT

CDR3 length: 15
V gene: TRBV6-6
D gene: .
J gene: TRBJ1-6
clone size: .
CDR3 protein: CASTKGRSVGSPLHF
CDR3 DNA: TGTGCCAGCACCAAGGGGCGTTCAGTGGGTTCACCCCTCCACTTT

CDR3 length: 14
V gene: TRBV7-9
D gene: .
J gene: TRBJ2-2
clone size: .
CDR3 protein: CASSPGQNTGELFF
CDR3 DNA: TGTGCCAGCAGCCCGGGACAGAACACCGGGGAGCTGTTTTTT

CDR3 length: 16
V gene: TRBV4-2
D gene: TRBD2
J gene: TRBJ2-5
clone size: .
CDR3 protein: CASSQDSGGGFETQYF
CDR3 DNA: TGTGCCAGCAGCCAGGACAGCGGGGGAGGATTCGAGACCCAGTACTTC

CDR3 length: 13
V gene: TRBV29-1
D gene: TRBD1
J gene: TRBJ1-2
clone size: once
CDR3 protein: CSVPGQGADGYTF
CDR3 DNA: TGCAGCGTACCGGGACAGGGGGCGGATGGCTACACCTTC

CDR3 length: 16
V gene: TRBV5-1
D gene: TRBD1
J gene: TRBJ2-2
clone size: .
CDR3 protein: CASSDRVPANTGELFF
CDR3 DNA: TGCGCCAGCAGCGACAGGGTTCCCGCGAACACCGGGGAGCTGTTTTTT

CDR3 length: 11
V gene: TRBV10-3
D gene: .
J gene: TRBJ2-1
clone size: few
CDR3 protein: CAISDFNEQFF
CDR3 DNA: TGTGCCATCAGCGACTTCAATGAGCAGTTCTTC

CDR3 length: 15
V gene: TRBV10-3
D gene: TRBD1
J gene: TRBJ1-2
clone size: .
CDR3 protein: CAIRQGLEGVYGYTF
CDR3 DNA: TGTGCCATCAGACAGGGGTTGGAGGGGGTCTATGGCTACACCTTC

CDR3 length: 15
V gene: TRBV5-1
D gene: .
J gene: TRBJ2-7
clone size: .
CDR3 protein: CASSQSGGRSYEQYF
CDR3 DNA: TGCGCCAGCAGCCAGTCAGGGGGGCGCTCATACGAGCAGTACTTC

CDR3 length: 14
V gene: TRBV5-4
D gene: .
J gene: TRBJ2-7
clone size: .
CDR3 protein: CASSLDSHGYEQYF
CDR3 DNA: TGTGCCAGCAGCTTGGACAGCCACGGCTACGAGCAGTACTTC

CDR3 length: 16
V gene: TRBV28
D gene: TRBD1
J gene: TRBJ1-3
clone size: few
CDR3 protein: CASSLRQGVSGNTIYF
CDR3 DNA: TGTGCCAGCAGTTTAAGGCAGGGGGTGTCTGGAAACACCATATATTTT

CDR3 length: 15
V gene: TRBV11-2
D gene: .
J gene: TRBJ2-5
clone size: .
CDR3 protein: CASSPLGSSLETQYF
CDR3 DNA: TGTGCCAGCAGCCCTCTCGGGAGTTCTTTAGAGACCCAGTACTTC

CDR3 length: 12
V gene: TRBV13
D gene: .
J gene: TRBJ1-2
clone size: .
CDR3 protein: CASSADSYGYTF
CDR3 DNA: TGTGCCAGCAGCGCGGACAGCTATGGCTACACCTTC

CDR3 length: 15
V gene: TRBV28
D gene: TRBD1
J gene: TRBJ1-2
clone size: .
CDR3 protein: CASTRGRGQDYGYTF
CDR3 DNA: TGTGCCAGCACCCGGGGCAGGGGGCAGGACTATGGCTACACCTTC

CDR3 length: 15
V gene: TRBV4-1
D gene: TRBD2
J gene: TRBJ2-3
clone size: .
CDR3 protein: CASLSLAGSTDTQYF
CDR3 DNA: TGCGCCAGCCTTTCCCTAGCGGGTAGCACAGATACGCAGTATTTT

CDR3 length: 15
V gene: TRBV19
D gene: TRBD1
J gene: TRBJ2-7
clone size: few
CDR3 protein: CASNPGQGRTYEQYF
CDR3 DNA: TGTGCCAGTAACCCGGGACAGGGTAGGACCTACGAGCAGTACTTC

CDR3 length: 19
V gene: TRBV10-1
D gene: TRBD1
J gene: TRBJ1-1
clone size: .
CDR3 protein: CASPPLLAHQGAGNTEAFF
CDR3 DNA: TGCGCCAGCCCCCCACTCTTGGCCCACCAGGGGGCAGGAAACACTGAAGCTTTCTTT

CDR3 length: 14
V gene: TRBV5-1
D gene: TRBD1
J gene: TRBJ1-2
clone size: .
CDR3 protein: CASSLWTGVSGYTF
CDR3 DNA: TGCGCCAGCAGCTTGTGGACAGGGGTGAGTGGCTACACCTTC

CDR3 length: 14
V gene: TRBV5-1
D gene: TRBD2
J gene: TRBJ2-7
clone size: .
CDR3 protein: CASSLLAGENEQYF
CDR3 DNA: TGCGCCAGCAGCCTACTAGCGGGAGAGAACGAGCAGTACTTC

CDR3 length: 15
V gene: TRBV5-8
D gene: TRBD1
J gene: TRBJ1-2
clone size: .
CDR3 protein: CASSPTGGVNYGYTF
CDR3 DNA: TGTGCCAGCAGCCCTACAGGGGGAGTTAACTATGGCTACACCTTC

CDR3 length: 11
V gene: TRBV28
D gene: .
J gene: TRBJ1-2
clone size: .
CDR3 protein: CATEDYYGYTF
CDR3 DNA: TGTGCCACCGAGGACTACTATGGCTACACCTTC

CDR3 length: 13
V gene: TRBV19
D gene: TRBD1
J gene: TRBJ2-7
clone size: .
CDR3 protein: CASTGTGPYEQYF
CDR3 DNA: TGTGCCAGTACCGGGACAGGGCCCTACGAGCAGTACTTC

CDR3 length: 15
V gene: TRBV27
D gene: .
J gene: TRBJ2-1
clone size: few
CDR3 protein: CASCPGTGSYNEQFF
CDR3 DNA: TGTGCCAGTTGCCCGGGGACTGGCTCCTACAATGAGCAGTTCTTC

CDR3 length: 15
V gene: TRBV4-3
D gene: .
J gene: TRBJ1-1
clone size: few
CDR3 protein: CASSRGARALGEAFF
CDR3 DNA: TGCGCCAGCAGCCGCGGGGCCCGGGCGTTGGGTGAAGCTTTCTTT

CDR3 length: 13
V gene: TRBV15
D gene: TRBD1
J gene: TRBJ1-2
clone size: .
CDR3 protein: CATTPDRVYGYTF
CDR3 DNA: TGTGCCACCACACCCGACAGGGTATATGGCTACACCTTC

CDR3 length: 15
V gene: TRBV6-5
D gene: .
J gene: TRBJ2-5
clone size: .
CDR3 protein: CASSYSIGLQETQYF
CDR3 DNA: TGTGCCAGCAGTTACTCGATTGGGCTTCAAGAGACCCAGTACTTC

CDR3 length: 17
V gene: TRBV4-3
D gene: .
J gene: TRBJ1-1
clone size: few
CDR3 protein: CASSQEWSPGKNTEAFF
CDR3 DNA: TGCGCCAGCAGCCAAGAGTGGTCTCCGGGGAAGAACACTGAAGCTTTCTTT

CDR3 length: 14
V gene: TRBV9
D gene: TRBD1
J gene: TRBJ2-1
clone size: .
CDR3 protein: CASSVGQGYNEQFF
CDR3 DNA: TGTGCCAGCAGCGTGGGACAGGGCTACAATGAGCAGTTCTTC

CDR3 length: 17
V gene: TRBV5-6
D gene: TRBD2
J gene: TRBJ2-3
clone size: .
CDR3 protein: CASSLLVAGGSTDTQYF
CDR3 DNA: TGTGCCAGCAGCTTACTCGTAGCGGGGGGAAGCACAGATACGCAGTATTTT

CDR3 length: 14
V gene: TRBV18
D gene: .
J gene: TRBJ1-4
clone size: once
CDR3 protein: CASSPFSDNEKLFF
CDR3 DNA: TGTGCCAGCTCACCTTTCAGCGATAATGAAAAACTGTTTTTT

CDR3 length: 17
V gene: TRBV7-9
D gene: TRBD1
J gene: TRBJ1-1
clone size: .
CDR3 protein: CASSLGPGQGGYTEAFF
CDR3 DNA: TGTGCCAGCAGCTTAGGTCCGGGACAGGGTGGTTACACTGAAGCTTTCTTT

CDR3 length: 14
V gene: TRBV5-1
D gene: .
J gene: TRBJ1-4
clone size: .
CDR3 protein: CASSLAHPGEKLFF
CDR3 DNA: TGCGCCAGCAGCTTGGCCCACCCAGGTGAAAAACTGTTTTTT

CDR3 length: 15
V gene: TRBV11-3
D gene: .
J gene: TRBJ2-2
clone size: .
CDR3 protein: CASSKSSVNTGELFF
CDR3 DNA: TGTGCCAGCAGCAAATCTAGCGTGAACACCGGGGAGCTGTTTTTT

CDR3 length: 13
V gene: TRBV5-1
D gene: TRBD1
J gene: TRBJ1-1
clone size: .
CDR3 protein: CASGSQGDTEAFF
CDR3 DNA: TGCGCCAGCGGATCACAGGGGGACACTGAAGCTTTCTTT

CDR3 length: 13
V gene: TRBV4-2
D gene: .
J gene: TRBJ2-7
clone size: .
CDR3 protein: CASSQVQGYEQYF
CDR3 DNA: TGTGCCAGCAGCCAAGTGCAGGGCTACGAGCAGTACTTC

CDR3 length: 15
V gene: TRBV2
D gene: .
J gene: TRBJ2-5
clone size: .
CDR3 protein: CASTQLAPVEETQYF
CDR3 DNA: TGTGCCAGCACCCAACTAGCACCTGTCGAAGAGACCCAGTACTTC

CDR3 length: 14
V gene: TRBV10-3
D gene: .
J gene: TRBJ1-5
clone size: .
CDR3 protein: CATKAGTLGQPQHF
CDR3 DNA: TGTGCCACGAAAGCAGGGACTCTGGGTCAGCCCCAGCATTTT

CDR3 length: 12
V gene: TRBV30
D gene: .
J gene: TRBJ1-2
clone size: once
CDR3 protein: CAWAPGLVGYTF
CDR3 DNA: TGTGCCTGGGCCCCGGGGTTGGTCGGCTACACCTTC